Below, one T cell receptor beta chain is given with its context. This clonotype was found a few times. Which antigen it targets is not known. One base away there is no much larger clone; base qualities are not given. This specimen comes from a study of CD8 T cells in ankylosing spondylitis (dated by TCRdb to 2017 to 2019). Regarding the complete study: The study profiled T cell receptor beta repertoires in healthy donors and ankylosing spondylitis patients to find disease-linked TCR variants. The full study cohort was made up of about two dozen ankylosing spondylitis patients and 108 healthy donors. Peripheral blood samples were taken, and synovial fluid was additionally collected from ankylosing spondylitis patients. Here is what the overall study found, with its caveats: A TCR beta motif made up of several highly homologous amino acid variants appeared to be characteristic of blood from ankylosing spondylitis patients. The disease-linked clones were reported to be significantly enriched in matched synovial fluid samples from ankylosing spondylitis patients. In peripheral blood, the disease-linked clones were found at relatively low frequencies and had a CD8+ phenotype. Some TCR beta motif variants had previously been reported in synovial fluid and blood of reactive arthritis patients, which suggested common disease-initiation mechanisms.

The sequencer was an Illumina HiSeq 2500. Quantitative 5'-RACE with molecular barcodes was used to prepare TCR beta libraries. The authors' analysis ran thus. A new computational method based on a probabilistic model of VDJ rearrangement was used to identify disease-linked TCR variants. TCRdb reprocessing: public reads trimmed at Q25 with fastp, clones called with MiXCR, in-frame beta chains kept. Rows are combined by CDR3 protein, so each entry shows the most common genes and DNA. These V and J calls are TCRdb output, not the study's own analysis. The sample table lists around 770,000 distinct CDR3 sequences, over 15% of them with a count of one. Approximately 18% of the sample rests with the top ten. The CDR3 contains 15 residues, cysteine and phenylalanine counted. The only DNA kept is the CDR3, 45 bases in frame from the first base. Here V drops 0 bases and J drops 4 bases, and the junction holds 6 bases not matched to any gene. The germline V gene supplies CDR1 SGHRS and CDR2 YFSETQ.

The sequence is built from TRBV5-1 and TRBJ2-7, with 8 junctional bases fitting TRBD1. Material for sequencing was blood, either unsorted or a sorted T cell fraction (not recorded which). This sequence originates from a male donor with ankylosing spondylitis. The CDR3 region reads CASSLEGQAAYEQYF. The DNA sequence is TGCGCCAGCAGCTTGGAGGGACAGGCTGCTTACGAGCAGTACTTC.